One sample yielded the 10 T cell receptor beta chains listed below, sequenced in a study of beta chain features in type 1 diabetes. Study-wide points: TCRB CDR3s from Type 1 diabetes patients were moderately but significantly shorter in all four CD4+ subsets.

The entirety of the isolated RNA underwent reverse transcription, so expressed TCRB transcripts were sequenced. Produced via immunoSEQ multiplex PCR; TCRdb's table is partial and in-frame only. This sample has 400,000 or so clones; over 8.5% occur once, and the top ten carry about 0.6%. Antigen specificity for these receptors is unknown. Sequencing was carried out using central memory CD4+ T cells from blood. The origin of the receptors is a man under 40 with type 1 diabetes.

This clone was counted ten times or more. V is TRBV4-3 and J is TRBJ2-7; 8 bases are a match to TRBD1. Trimming removed 2 bases from V and 6 bases from J; junction bases left unmatched: 6. Per the germline V gene, CDR1 is LGHNA and CDR2 is YSLEER. The CDR3 extends over 14 amino acids. CDR3 loop: CASSQRTGTIEQYF. Here the CDR3 DNA reads TGCGCCAGCAGCCAACGGACAGGGACGATCGAGCAGTACTTC.

This clone was counted only a few times. The chain is built from TRBV28 and TRBJ1-1, with D perhaps matching TRBD1 (6 bases). Per germline, CDR1 MDHEN and CDR2 SYDVKM. V lost 7 bases, J lost 1 base, and 16 bases lay in between. This CDR3 region has 15 residues. The CDR3 DNA reads TGTGCCAGCATTTCTTGGGGACATGGGAACACTGAAGCTTTCTTT. It is translated as CASISWGHGNTEAFF.

This clone was recorded a few times. The same CDR3 can be traced to other DNA sequences in this sample. This sequence joins TRBV6-1 and TRBJ2-4; 14 nucleotides agree with TRBD2. The CDR3 has 19 residues. CDR1 is MNHNS and CDR2 is SASEGT in the germline V gene. With V trimmed by 2 bases and J by 0 bases, 6 bases remained unmatched. The CDR3 nucleotides read TGTGCCAGCAGTGAAAGGGGACTAGCGGGAGAGTTAGCCAAAAACATTCAGTACTTC. Translation: CASSERGLAGELAKNIQYF.

The CDR3, as DNA: TGTGCCAGTCGACAGGACCCGAACATGAACACTGAAGCTTTCTTT. Protein: CASRQDPNMNTEAFF. V gene TRBV19 combines with J gene TRBJ1-1, with D possibly matching TRBD1 (6 bases). From germline, CDR1 is LNHDA and CDR2 SQIVND (reference sequence). The ends were cut back, 8 bases at V and 0 bases at J, with 16 bases in the middle. CDR3 size: 15 residues.

The rearrangement links TRBV6-5 to TRBJ2-7, with 10 bases that match TRBD1. The CDR3 runs to 15 residues. The germline V gene has CDR1 MNHEY and CDR2 SVGAGI. Trimming cost V 0 bases and J 4 bases; bases outside gene matches: 3. For the CDR3, the DNA is TGTGCCAGCAGTTACTCAGGGACAGGGGAGTACGAGCAGTACTTC. Protein: CASSYSGTGEYEQYF.

The V gene is TRBV4-1, the J gene TRBJ2-1; 9 positions match TRBD2. Germline assignment: CDR1 MGHRA and CDR2 YSYEKL. The length of the CDR3 is 17 residues. The V gene end was trimmed by 1 base and the J gene end by 0 bases; junction bases not matched to a gene: 4. The CDR3 loop is CASSQGSGGSSYNEQFF. DNA of the CDR3: TGCGCCAGCAGCCAAGGTAGCGGGGGAAGCTCCTACAATGAGCAGTTCTTC.

This clone was seen only a few times. The chain joins TRBV7-9 to TRBJ1-1, with D maybe TRBD1 (5 bases). This CDR3 has 16 residues. V shed 3 bases and J shed 2 bases, with 16 bases lying between them. Germline V gene sequence: CDR1 SEHNR, CDR2 FQNEAQ (reference sequence). The CDR3 DNA follows: TGTGCCAGCAGCTTGAGCGCCGGGACGGCCAACACTGAAGCTTTCTTT. This codes for CASSLSAGTANTEAFF.

This clone was seen only a few times. This chain joins TRBV5-5 and TRBJ1-1; TRBD1 is a possible D gene (6 bases). The length of the CDR3 is 17 residues. Germline CDR1 reads SGHKS; CDR2 reads YYEKEE (reference sequence). Trimming stripped 0 bases from V and 2 bases from J, with 17 bases between. CDR3 bases: TGTGCCAGCAGCTTGGATTGGGTTAACAGGGTTAACACTGAAGCTTTCTTT. Its protein is CASSLDWVNRVNTEAFF.

This clone has only a few counts. V usage is TRBV7-2 and J usage is TRBJ1-1; D is unclear. This CDR3 region has 13 residues. Germline V lookup: CDR1 SGHTA, CDR2 FQGNSA. The V gene lost 5 bases and the J gene lost 5 bases, with 12 bases spanning the gap. CDR3 residues: CASSLQARTEAFF. The CDR3 DNA follows: TGTGCCAGCAGCCTCCAAGCAAGGACTGAAGCTTTCTTT.

This clone was found a few times. The rearrangement links TRBV4-1 to TRBJ1-5; possible D gene TRBD1, 5 bases. Germline CDR1 and CDR2: MGHRA and YSYEKL. The CDR3 totals 18 residues. With 0 bases removed from V and 10 bases from J, the gap between germline ends came to 25 bases. The CDR3 DNA reads as TGCGCCAGCAGCCAAGAGGGTAATGGTGGGACCGGGATAAAACCCCAGCATTTT. Its translation: CASSQEGNGGTGIKPQHF.